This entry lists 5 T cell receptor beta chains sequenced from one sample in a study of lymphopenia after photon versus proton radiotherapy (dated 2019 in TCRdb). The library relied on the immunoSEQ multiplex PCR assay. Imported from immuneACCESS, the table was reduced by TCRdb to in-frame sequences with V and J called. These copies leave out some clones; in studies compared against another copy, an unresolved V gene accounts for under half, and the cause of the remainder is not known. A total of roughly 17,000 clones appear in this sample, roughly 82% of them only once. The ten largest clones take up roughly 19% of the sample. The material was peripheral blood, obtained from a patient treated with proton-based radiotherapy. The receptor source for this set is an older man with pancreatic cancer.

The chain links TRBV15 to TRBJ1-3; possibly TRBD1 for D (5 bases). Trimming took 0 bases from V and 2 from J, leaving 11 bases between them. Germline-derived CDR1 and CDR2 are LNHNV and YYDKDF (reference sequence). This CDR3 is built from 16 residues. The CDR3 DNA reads TGTGCCACCAGCAGAGAGGGAGGGACTACTGGAAACACCATATATTTT. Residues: CATSREGGTTGNTIYF.

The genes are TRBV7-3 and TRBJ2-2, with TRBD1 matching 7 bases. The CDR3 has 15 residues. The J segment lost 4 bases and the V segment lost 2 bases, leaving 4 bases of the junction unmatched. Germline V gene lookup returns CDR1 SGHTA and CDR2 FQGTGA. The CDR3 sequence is CASSLSGQVTGELFF. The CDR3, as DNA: TGTGCCAGCAGCTTATCTGGACAGGTCACCGGGGAGCTGTTTTTT. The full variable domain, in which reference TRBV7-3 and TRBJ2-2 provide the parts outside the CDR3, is GAGVSQTPSNKVTEKGKYVELRCDPISGHTALYWYRQSLGQGPEFLIYFQGTGAADDSGLPNDRFFAVRPEGSVSTLKIQRTERGDSAVYLCASSLSGQVTGELFFGEGSRLTVL.

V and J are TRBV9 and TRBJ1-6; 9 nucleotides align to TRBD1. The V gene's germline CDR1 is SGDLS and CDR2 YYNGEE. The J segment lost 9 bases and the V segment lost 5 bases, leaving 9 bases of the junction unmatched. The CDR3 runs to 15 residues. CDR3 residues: CASSRLRDRVSPLHF. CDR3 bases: TGTGCCAGCAGTCGACTCCGGGACAGGGTTTCACCCCTCCACTTT.

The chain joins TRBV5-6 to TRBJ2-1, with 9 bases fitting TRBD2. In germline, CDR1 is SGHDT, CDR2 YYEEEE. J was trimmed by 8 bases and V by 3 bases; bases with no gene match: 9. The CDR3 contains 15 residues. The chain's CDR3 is CASSSLKREDDEQFF. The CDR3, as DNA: TGTGCCAGCAGCTCCTTAAAGCGGGAGGACGATGAGCAGTTCTTC.

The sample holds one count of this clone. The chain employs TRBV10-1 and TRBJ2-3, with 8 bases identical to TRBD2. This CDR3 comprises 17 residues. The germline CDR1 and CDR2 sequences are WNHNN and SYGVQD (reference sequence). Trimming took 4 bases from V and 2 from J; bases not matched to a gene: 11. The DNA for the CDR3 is TGCGCCAGCAGTGGACCTTTAGCGGGAAGATCCACAGATACGCAGTATTTT. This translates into CASSGPLAGRSTDTQYF.